This is a list of T cell receptor beta chains from one sample in a study of Ad26.COV2.S vaccination and SARS-CoV-2 variants. Method: immunoSEQ multiplex PCR; TCRdb's copy keeps in-frame clones and lacks some. Seen here are some 250,000 clones, around 87% observed once, and the top ten hold around a tenth. This material consisted of peripheral blood, taken in a trial of Ad26.COV2.S vaccine versus placebo. Receptor source: a person aged 18-65 years who received the Ad26.COV2.S COVID-19 vaccine or a placebo. Each CDR3 is given with its conserved first and last residue.

>TRBJ2-7|TRBV7-2
CASSLHQRGSYEQYF
>TRBJ2-7|TRBV28
CASSIGGAGSYEQYF
>TRBJ2-5|TRBV5-5
CASSLNRQLVETQYF
>TRBJ1-1|TRBV19
CASSIVGRRSEAFF
>TRBJ2-7|TRBV5-6
CASSQFLAGLPNEQYF
>TRBJ1-5|TRBV6-2/TRBV6-3
CASSGRPWTGAKPQHF
>TRBJ2-1|TRBV12-3/TRBV12-4
CASSFSERSEQFF
>TRBJ2-1|TRBV12-3/TRBV12-4
CASSLEVYNEQFF
>TRBJ2-7|TRBV6-5
CASQLGYEQYF
>TRBJ2-4|TRBV3-1/TRBV3-2
CASSQTGAKNIQYF
>TRBJ2-2|TRBV24-1
CATSALAGAGGRDPNTGELFF
>TRBJ2-7|TRBV7-9
CASSPGEYRDEQYF
>TRBJ2-7|TRBV7-2
CASSLGRGQGAGGEQYF
>TRBJ1-2|TRBV28
CASSLGWGEGYTF
>TRBJ1-6|TRBV30
CAGVGRGNSPLHF
>TRBJ2-7|TRBV5-1
CASSRDNTYEQYF
>TRBJ1-1|TRBV5-1
CASSLRGPTVNTEAFF